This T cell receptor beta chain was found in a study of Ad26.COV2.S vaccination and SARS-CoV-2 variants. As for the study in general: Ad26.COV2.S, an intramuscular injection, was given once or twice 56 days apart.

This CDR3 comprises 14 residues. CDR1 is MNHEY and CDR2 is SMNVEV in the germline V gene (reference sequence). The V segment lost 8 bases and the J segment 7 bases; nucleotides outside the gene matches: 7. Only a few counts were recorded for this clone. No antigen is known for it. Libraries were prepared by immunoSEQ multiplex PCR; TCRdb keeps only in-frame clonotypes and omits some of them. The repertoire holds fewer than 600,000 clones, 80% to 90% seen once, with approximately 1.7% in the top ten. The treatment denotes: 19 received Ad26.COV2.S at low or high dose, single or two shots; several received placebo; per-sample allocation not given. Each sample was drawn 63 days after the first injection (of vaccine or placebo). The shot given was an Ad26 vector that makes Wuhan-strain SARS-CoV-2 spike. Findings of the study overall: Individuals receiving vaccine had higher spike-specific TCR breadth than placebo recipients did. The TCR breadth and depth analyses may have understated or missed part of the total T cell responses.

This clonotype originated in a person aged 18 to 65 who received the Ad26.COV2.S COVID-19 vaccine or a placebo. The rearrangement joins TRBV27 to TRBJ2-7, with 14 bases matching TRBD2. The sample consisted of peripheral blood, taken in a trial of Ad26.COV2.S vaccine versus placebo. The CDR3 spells CASRLAGGPMEQYF. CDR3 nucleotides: TGTGCCAGCCGACTAGCGGGGGGGCCCATGGAGCAGTACTTC.